The rows below give T cell receptor beta chains drawn from one sample of a study of blood T cell repertoires in COVID-19. Profiling relied on immunoSEQ multiplex PCR, and the TCRdb table lists in-frame clones only, not all of them. Here the sample spans around 200,000 clones, approximately 82% being singletons. Material: peripheral blood. The receptors originated from a woman between 45 and 60 years old with acute or convalescent COVID-19. CDR3s include the opening cysteine and the closing phenylalanine or tryptophan. The D gene is left open where the match is weak. Clone sizes are given selectively: once, few, many, or a class where the clone is expanded.

TRBD2,TRBV11-2,-,TRBJ2-7,CASSLPGLANEQYF,TGTGCCAGCAGCTTGCCGGGACTAGCGAACGAGCAGTACTTC
-,TRBV19,-,TRBJ1-4,CASNDPRLYGKLFF,TGTGCCAGTAATGATCCCCGTCTGTACGGAAAACTGTTTTTT
TRBD2,TRBV28,-,TRBJ2-3,CASSLGAGVRTDTQYF,TGTGCCAGCAGTTTAGGGGCGGGAGTTAGGACAGATACGCAGTATTTT
TRBD1,TRBV2,-,TRBJ1-4,CASKEGSGTGDEKLFF,TGTGCCAGCAAAGAGGGTTCCGGGACAGGGGACGAAAAACTGTTTTTT
TRBD2,TRBV6-5,-,TRBJ2-7,CASRAGTSGFYEQYF,TGTGCCAGCAGGGCTGGGACTAGCGGGTTTTACGAGCAGTACTTC
-,TRBV7-2,-,TRBJ2-7,CASSGQGGFYEQYF,TGTGCCAGCAGTGGACAGGGAGGGTTCTACGAGCAGTACTTC
TRBD1,TRBV7-6,-,TRBJ2-6,CASSTGGAGANVLTF,TGTGCCAGCAGTACAGGGGGCGCTGGGGCCAACGTCCTGACTTTC
TRBD2,TRBV5-1,-,TRBJ2-7,CASSLNPSGGYEQYF,TGCGCCAGCAGCTTGAACCCTAGCGGGGGATACGAGCAGTACTTC
TRBD1,TRBV6-5,once,TRBJ1-1,CASSTTGGVAFF,TGTGCCAGCAGTACAACAGGGGGCGTTGCTTTCTTT
-,TRBV20-1,-,TRBJ2-7,CSATGLDEQYF,TGCAGTGCTACGGGGTTGGACGAGCAGTACTTC
-,TRBV28,-,TRBJ1-2,CASSKQDSSYGYTF,TGTGCCAGCAGTAAACAGGACAGCAGCTATGGCTACACCTTC
-,TRBV3-1/TRBV3-2,-,TRBJ1-5,CASSQGQTNQPQHF,TGTGCCAGCAGCCAAGGACAGACGAATCAGCCCCAGCATTTT
-,TRBV19,-,TRBJ1-4,CATTRGGQKEKLFF,TGTGCCACCACCCGAGGAGGGCAAAAAGAAAAACTGTTTTTT